The following is a T cell receptor (beta chain) sequence with its context. Its target is not known. The sample belongs to a study of CD8+ T cells in alopecia areata. The CDR3 is 14 amino acids. Germline loops: CDR1 GTSNPN, CDR2 SVGIG (reference sequence). V gave up 5 bases and J gave up 5 bases; unmatched junction bases: 5. General study points: Normal scalp showed lower clonality than lesional scalp, especially alopecia totalis/universalis. Tissue-resident alphabeta T cells belonging to normal skin likewise get sequenced within scalp specimens.

Extracted from the samples, RNA was reverse transcribed into cDNA to serve as the sequencing template. Some clones are missing from TCRdb's copy, which holds only in-frame ones; the method was immunoSEQ multiplex PCR. Among about 210,000 clones listed, 64% were seen once. The treatment: oral pan-JAK inhibitor, 5-10 mg twice daily. As part of sample collection, lesional scalp punch biopsies and peripheral blood were taken from alopecia areata patients. T lymphocytes (CD4+ and CD8+) were sorted from PBMCs. This receptor was identified in a human donor with alopecia areata. V usage is TRBV30 and J usage is TRBJ1-4; 10 nucleotides agree with TRBD1. Sequences were derived from CD4+ T cells sorted from blood, sampled at week 4, from a patient treated with tofacitinib. The CDR3 protein is CAWDRGQGNEKLFF. CDR3 in DNA: TGTGCCTGGGACAGGGGGCAAGGGAATGAAAAACTGTTTTTT. Combining the CDR3 with reference TRBV30 and TRBJ1-4 gives the whole variable domain SQTIHQWPATLVQPVGSPLSLECTVEGTSNPNLYWYRQAAGRGLQLLFYSVGIGQISSEVPQNLSASRPQDRQFILSSKKLLLSDSGFYLCAWDRGQGNEKLFFGSGTQLSVL.